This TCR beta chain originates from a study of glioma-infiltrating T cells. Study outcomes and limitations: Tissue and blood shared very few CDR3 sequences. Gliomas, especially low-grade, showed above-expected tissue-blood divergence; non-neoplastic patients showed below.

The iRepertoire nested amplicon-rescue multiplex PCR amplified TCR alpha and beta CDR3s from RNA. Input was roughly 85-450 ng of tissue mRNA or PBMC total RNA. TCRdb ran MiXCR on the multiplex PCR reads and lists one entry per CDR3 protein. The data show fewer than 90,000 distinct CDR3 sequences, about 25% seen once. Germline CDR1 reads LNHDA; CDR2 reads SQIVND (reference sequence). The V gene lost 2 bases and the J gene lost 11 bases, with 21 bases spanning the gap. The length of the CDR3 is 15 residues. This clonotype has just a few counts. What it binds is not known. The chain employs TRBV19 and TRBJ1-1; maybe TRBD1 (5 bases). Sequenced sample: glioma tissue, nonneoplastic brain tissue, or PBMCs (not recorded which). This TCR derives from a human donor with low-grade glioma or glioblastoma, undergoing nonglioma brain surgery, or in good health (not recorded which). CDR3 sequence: CASSITGHKKEGAFF. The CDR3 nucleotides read TGTGCCAGTAGTATAACCGGACATAAGAAGGAGGGCGCTTTCTTT.